This TCR beta chain emerged from a study of response to subunit inactivated influenza vaccine. Study-level points and caveats: Each seasonal influenza vaccination, the authors suggested, recruits few new T cells.

One entry per CDR3 protein, called by TCRdb with MiXCR from the RT-PCR reads. The sample lists 750,000 to 850,000 distinct CDR3 sequences; approximately 17% were seen once. This clonotype has just a few counts. Its target is unknown. There are 15 residues in the CDR3. Germline loops: CDR1 MNHEY, CDR2 SVGAGI. J was trimmed by 5 bases and V by 2 bases; bases with no gene match: 6. The genes are TRBV6-5 and TRBJ1-5; TRBD1 matches 7 bases. The starting material was PBMCs from blood, obtained 5 days after vaccination. This sequence was found in a man aged 50 to 59 who received an inactivated influenza vaccine. The CDR3 DNA reads TGTGCCAGCAGTTACGGGACAGCGGGCGATCAGCCCCAGCATTTT. Residues: CASSYGTAGDQPQHF.